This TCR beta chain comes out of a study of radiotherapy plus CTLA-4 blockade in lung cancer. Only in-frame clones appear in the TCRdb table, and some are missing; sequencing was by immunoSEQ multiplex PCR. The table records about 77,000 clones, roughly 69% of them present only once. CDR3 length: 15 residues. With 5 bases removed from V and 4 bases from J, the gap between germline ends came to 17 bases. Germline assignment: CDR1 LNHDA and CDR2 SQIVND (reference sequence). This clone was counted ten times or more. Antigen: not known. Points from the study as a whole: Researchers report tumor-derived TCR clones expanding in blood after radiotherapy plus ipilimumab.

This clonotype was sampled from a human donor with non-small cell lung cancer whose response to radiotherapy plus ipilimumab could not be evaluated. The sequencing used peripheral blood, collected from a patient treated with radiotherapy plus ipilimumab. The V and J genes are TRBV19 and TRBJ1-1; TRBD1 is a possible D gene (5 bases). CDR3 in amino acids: CASSARDGRTTEAFF. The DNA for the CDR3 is TGTGCCAGTAGTGCGCGGGACGGTCGAACCACTGAAGCTTTCTTT.